The clone carrying this TCR beta chain was counted many times. Antigen: not known. The data derive from a study of CD8 T cells in ankylosing spondylitis. Notes on the study in general: Previously reported in reactive arthritis synovial fluid and blood were some of the motif variants.

This CDR3 is built from 15 residues. Germline trimming cut 4 bases from V and 6 bases from J; bases unmatched to any gene: 14. Germline loops: CDR1 DFQATT, CDR2 SNEGSKA (reference sequence). TCRdb fed the 5' RACE reads into MiXCR, producing one record per CDR3 protein. The data hold 120,000 to 150,000 distinct CDR3 sequences, with 7% to 9% observed a single time. Sequencing was carried out using synovial fluid, either unsorted or a sorted T cell fraction (not recorded which). The chain links TRBV20-1 to TRBJ1-1; 7 bases line up with TRBD1. This clonotype originated in a male donor with ankylosing spondylitis. The CDR3 region is CSATKDYHRGPEAFF. DNA of the CDR3: TGCAGTGCTACTAAGGATTACCACAGGGGCCCTGAAGCTTTCTTT.